This T cell receptor beta chain appears in the sequencing data of a study of T-cell reconstitution after alpha-beta-depleted transplantation in children. Study-level findings and limits: Alpha-beta T cells about two months after transplant reportedly derived from several hundred expanded graft clones.

The TCRbeta library incorporated unique molecular identifiers. TCRdb re-derived calls from the PCR reads in MiXCR, one entry per CDR3 protein. This sample has 55,000 to 85,000 distinct CDR3 sequences, with around 9.9% found just once. CDR3 length equals 13 residues. Germline CDR1 LNHNV, CDR2 YYDKDF (reference sequence). The V and J ends lost 5 bases and 7 bases respectively, with 12 bases between them. This clonotype was found many times. Antigen specificity is unknown. The J gene is TRBJ1-5, the V gene TRBV15; unclear D gene. This TCR derives from a boy younger than 18 with acute myeloid leukemia, due to receive a stem cell transplant. The sample here was PBMCs, taken before TCRalphabeta/CD19-depleted stem cell transplant. The CDR3 here is CATSSRLGQPQHF. DNA of the CDR3: TGTGCCACCAGCTCCAGGTTAGGACAGCCCCAGCATTTT.